A selection of T cell receptor beta chains follows, all from one sample in a study of blood T cell repertoires in COVID-19. Data came from immunoSEQ multiplex PCR; TCRdb stores just in-frame clones and leaves some out. In the table there are roughly 290,000 clones, approximately 90% of which are singletons. Specimen: peripheral blood. The receptors were sampled from a woman in her thirties with COVID-19, enrolled during active disease. Both conserved end residues are part of each CDR3. The D gene is left open where the match is weak. Clone size is not always given. Where it is, it says once, few, many or a class for expanded clones.

J gene	V gene	D gene	clone size	CDR3 protein	CDR3 DNA
TRBJ2-2	TRBV10-3	-	once	CAISESSGGNTGELFF	TGTGCCATCAGTGAGTCAAGCGGAGGCAACACCGGGGAGCTGTTTTTT
TRBJ2-7	TRBV5-1	TRBD2	-	CASSLGRGEGYEQYF	TGCGCCAGCAGCTTGGGACGGGGGGAGGGTTACGAGCAGTACTTC
TRBJ1-6	TRBV28	-	-	CASSSPTGINSPLHF	TGTGCCAGCAGCAGCCCTACAGGGATAAATTCACCCCTCCACTTT
TRBJ2-2	TRBV24-1	-	once	CATSDLRTLAGNTGELFF	TGTGCCACCAGTGATTTGAGAACCCTAGCAGGAAACACCGGGGAGCTGTTTTTT
TRBJ2-5	TRBV25-1	TRBD2	-	CASSAASSGRQETQYF	TGTGCCAGCAGTGCGGCATCTAGCGGGAGGCAAGAGACCCAGTACTTC
TRBJ1-3	TRBV5-1	TRBD1	-	CASSQGQSTGNTIYF	TGCGCCAGCAGCCAGGGACAGTCTACTGGAAACACCATATATTTT
TRBJ2-1	TRBV4-1	TRBD2	-	CASSQESLAITYNEQFF	TGCGCCAGCAGCCAAGAATCACTAGCGATCACTTACAATGAGCAGTTCTTC
TRBJ1-5	TRBV28	TRBD1	-	CASSSHQGAGNQPQHF	TGTGCCAGCAGTTCGCACCAGGGGGCTGGCAATCAGCCCCAGCATTTT
TRBJ1-6	TRBV27	TRBD1	-	CASSLGYRGGIFSPLHF	TGTGCCAGCAGTTTAGGATACAGGGGGGGAATATTCTCACCCCTCCACTTT
TRBJ1-5	TRBV11-2	-	-	CASSFDSDQPQHF	TGTGCCAGCAGTTTCGACAGTGATCAGCCCCAGCATTTT
TRBJ2-2	TRBV21-1	-	once	CASSNSAGELFF	TGTGCCAGCAGCAATTCCGCCGGGGAGCTGTTTTTT
TRBJ2-5	TRBV7-3	TRBD2	-	CASSVREGETQYF	TGTGCCAGCAGCGTAAGGGAGGGAGAGACCCAGTACTTC
TRBJ2-7	TRBV9	TRBD2	-	CASSALAGANYEQYF	TGTGCCAGCAGCGCCCTAGCGGGAGCAAATTACGAGCAGTACTTC
TRBJ2-3	TRBV27	-	once	CASSLPGLNTQYF	TGTGCCAGCAGTCTCCCAGGGTTGAATACGCAGTATTTT
TRBJ2-5	TRBV19	-	-	CASSPYPRAPETQYF	TGTGCCAGTAGTCCCTACCCCAGGGCCCCGGAGACCCAGTACTTC
TRBJ1-1	TRBV18	-	-	CASSPQGGGTEAFF	TGTGCCAGCTCACCACAGGGAGGTGGTACTGAAGCTTTCTTT
TRBJ1-5	TRBV5-1	-	once	CASSLGQSQPQHF	TGCGCCAGCAGCTTGGGACAGAGCCAGCCCCAGCATTTT
TRBJ2-1	TRBV2	TRBD2	-	CASSEGLAGEEEQFF	TGTGCCAGCAGTGAAGGGCTAGCGGGAGAAGAGGAGCAGTTCTTC
TRBJ2-3	TRBV4-1	-	-	CASSHLSLARGTDTQYF	TGCGCCAGCAGCCACCTTTCACTAGCGAGGGGGACAGATACGCAGTATTTT
TRBJ1-6	TRBV9	-	-	CASSVDPGARGSPLHF	TGTGCCAGCAGCGTAGACCCAGGGGCTCGAGGTTCACCCCTCCACTTT
TRBJ2-7	TRBV4-1	-	-	CASSHQPQGYEQYF	TGCGCCAGCAGCCACCAACCTCAGGGTTACGAGCAGTACTTC
TRBJ1-1	TRBV11-2	-	-	CASSLDWWEGEAFF	TGTGCCAGCAGCTTAGATTGGTGGGAGGGGGAAGCTTTCTTT
TRBJ2-1	TRBV6-6	TRBD2	-	CASSFLAGGKEEQFF	TGTGCCAGCAGTTTTCTAGCGGGAGGGAAGGAAGAGCAGTTCTTC
TRBJ1-3	TRBV24-1	-	-	CATLPSGQPSGNTIYF	TGTGCCACCCTCCCCTCAGGACAGCCCTCTGGAAACACCATATATTTT
TRBJ1-1	TRBV5-4	TRBD1	-	CASSSAQGAGAFF	TGTGCCAGCAGCTCCGCACAGGGGGCAGGAGCTTTCTTT
TRBJ1-5	TRBV7-9	-	-	CASSFSRDNQPQHF	TGTGCCAGCAGCTTTTCCCGAGATAATCAGCCCCAGCATTTT
TRBJ2-5	TRBV5-1	-	-	CASSGGVTGETQYF	TGCGCCAGCAGCGGAGGGGTTACAGGAGAGACCCAGTACTTC
TRBJ2-1	TRBV5-4	-	-	CASSPSASSYNEQFF	TGTGCCAGCAGCCCTAGCGCTAGCTCCTACAATGAGCAGTTCTTC
TRBJ1-5	TRBV7-9	-	-	CASSLEGGQPQHF	TGTGCCAGCAGCTTAGAGGGAGGTCAGCCCCAGCATTTT
TRBJ1-2	TRBV4-1	-	once	CASSHQSSTDGYTF	TGCGCCAGCAGCCATCAATCGTCGACAGATGGCTACACCTTC
TRBJ2-7	TRBV18	-	once	CASSPPPSGFGYEQYF	TGTGCCAGCTCACCACCGCCGTCGGGGTTTGGGTACGAGCAGTACTTC
TRBJ2-2	TRBV6-2/TRBV6-3	-	-	CASSRTETGELFF	TGTGCCAGCAGCCGGACAGAAACCGGGGAGCTGTTTTTT
TRBJ1-2	TRBV6-5	TRBD1	-	CASSPGTGSGYTF	TGTGCCAGCAGTCCTGGGACAGGGAGTGGCTACACCTTC
TRBJ1-1	TRBV7-3	-	few	CASSLTGGISTEAFF	TGTGCCAGCAGCTTAACGGGAGGGATTTCCACTGAAGCTTTCTTT
TRBJ2-1	TRBV18	TRBD2	-	CASSPASGVPNEQFF	TGTGCCAGCTCACCAGCTAGCGGCGTCCCCAATGAGCAGTTCTTC
TRBJ1-6	TRBV2	-	once	CASKQGEGSPLHF	TGTGCCAGCAAACAGGGTGAGGGTTCACCCCTCCACTTT
TRBJ1-6	TRBV6-5	-	-	CASSKLGSYNSPLHF	TGTGCCAGCAGTAAACTCGGCTCCTATAATTCACCCCTCCACTTT
TRBJ2-7	TRBV10-3	-	-	CAISEARGKHEQYF	TGTGCCATCAGTGAGGCGCGGGGTAAACACGAGCAGTACTTC
TRBJ2-2	TRBV4-1	TRBD1	-	CASSAPRGQGGTGELFF	TGCGCCAGCAGCGCCCCAAGGGGGCAGGGCGGCACCGGGGAGCTGTTTTTT
TRBJ2-2	TRBV18	-	-	CASSPGRGASTGELFF	TGTGCCAGCTCACCGGGCAGGGGCGCTAGCACCGGGGAGCTGTTTTTT
TRBJ1-5	TRBV28	-	-	CASSLFRGNQPQHF	TGTGCCAGCAGTTTATTCAGGGGCAATCAGCCCCAGCATTTT
TRBJ1-2	TRBV14	TRBD1	once	CASSRGQGRYGYTF	TGTGCCAGCAGCCGAGGACAGGGCCGCTATGGCTACACCTTC
TRBJ2-1	TRBV20-1	-	-	CSASGDWVLSDEQFF	TGCAGTGCTAGTGGGGACTGGGTCCTTTCGGATGAGCAGTTCTTC
TRBJ2-1	TRBV7-9	-	-	CASSRRLSYNEQFF	TGTGCCAGCAGCCGGCGACTTTCCTACAATGAGCAGTTCTTC